Below, 6 T cell receptor beta chains from the same sample are listed, as sequenced in a study of blood T cell repertoires in COVID-19. Libraries were prepared by immunoSEQ multiplex PCR; TCRdb keeps only in-frame clonotypes and omits some of them. The top ten clones hold 6.2% of a sample with more than 80,000 clones, 70% to 80% of them seen once. Sequencing used peripheral blood. All receptors derive from a man older than 75 with COVID-19, enrolled during active disease.

The chain uses TRBV6-5 and TRBJ1-1; 9 nucleotides line up with TRBD1. The germline V gene encodes CDR1 MNHEY and CDR2 SVGAGI. After removal of 5 bases from V and 5 bases from J, the junction contained 6 bases not matched to a gene. The CDR3 consists of 14 residues. As DNA, the CDR3 is TGTGCCAGCAGTCTTGGGACAGGGTGGACTGAAGCTTTCTTT. Its translation: CASSLGTGWTEAFF.

The chain recombines TRBV5-5 with TRBJ1-2; 7 bases line up with TRBD1. The CDR3 length is 15 residues. Trimming at V came to 2 bases and at J to 0 bases, leaving 4 bases not matched to a gene. From germline, CDR1 is SGHKS and CDR2 YYEKEE (reference sequence). CDR3 region: CASSFATGTNYGYTF. The CDR3 DNA sequence: TGTGCCAGCAGCTTCGCGACAGGGACTAACTATGGCTACACCTTC.

The chain recombines TRBV28 with TRBJ1-5, with 9 bases that match TRBD1. Germline lookup yields CDR1 MDHEN and CDR2 SYDVKM. V gave up 7 bases and J gave up 5 bases; unmatched junction bases: 6. The CDR3 has 14 amino acids. This chain's CDR3 is CASKTGGSDQPQHF. CDR3 coding DNA: TGTGCCAGCAAGACAGGGGGATCGGATCAGCCCCAGCATTTT.

The V and J genes are TRBV5-1 and TRBJ1-6, with 7 positions matching TRBD1. The CDR3 loop spans 15 amino acids. In germline, CDR1 is SGHRS, CDR2 YFSETQ. Trimming cost V 2 bases and J 6 bases; bases outside gene matches: 5. For the CDR3, the DNA is TGCGCCAGCAGCTTAGCCGGGACAGTTAATTCACCCCTCCACTTT. Amino acids: CASSLAGTVNSPLHF.

This sequence joins TRBV7-9 and TRBJ2-5; TRBD2 matches 7 bases. Germline V gives CDR1 SEHNR, CDR2 FQNEAQ (reference sequence). V lost 1 base to trimming and J lost 5 bases; unmatched junction nucleotides: 7. The CDR3 sequence is 15 residues long. CDR3 loop: CASSLVGGSGETQYF. Written as DNA, the CDR3 is TGTGCCAGCAGCTTAGTTGGCGGGAGCGGGGAGACCCAGTACTTC.

The chain joins TRBV27 to TRBJ1-2, with TRBD1 matching over 7 bases. Unmatched junction bases numbered 14, after V lost 7 bases and J lost 6 bases. The CDR3 extends over 15 amino acids. Looked up from germline, CDR1 is MNHEY and CDR2 is SMNVEV (reference sequence). CDR3 DNA: TGTGCCAGCACCCACAATCTCAGGGGGACAGATGGCTACACCTTC. Its protein is CASTHNLRGTDGYTF.